Shown below are 18 T cell receptor beta chains from a single sample sequenced in a study of shared clonotypes between healthy human individuals. Sequencing used immunoSEQ multiplex PCR; TCRdb keeps in-frame clones, though not all of them. The repertoire holds some 2 million clones, with 85% to 95% as singletons. The sample was naive CD4+ T cells sorted from blood. Subset indicated: CD45RA+ positively selected. The receptors stem from a young man in good health.

The rearrangement joins TRBV29-1 to TRBJ2-5, with 9 bases that match TRBD2. Losses at the gene ends were 1 base for V and 5 bases for J; bases not matched to a gene: 11. The germline gives CDR1 SQVTM, CDR2 ANQGSEA. CDR3 size: 16 residues. CDR3 sequence reads: CSVEGQRGALAETQYF. The CDR3, as DNA: TGCAGCGTTGAAGGTCAGCGGGGGGCTCTAGCTGAGACCCAGTACTTC.

This chain uses TRBV10-3 with TRBJ2-7; 9 bases match TRBD1. The CDR3 covers 12 residues. The trim removed 11 bases at V and 4 bases at J, leaving 6 bases unmatched. Looked up from germline, CDR1 is ENHRY and CDR2 is SYGVKD. CDR3 in DNA: TGTGCCGCCCGGGACAGGGAATACGAGCAGTACTTC. Protein sequence: CAARDREYEQYF.

The chain is built from TRBV5-1 and TRBJ1-5, with D possibly TRBD1 on 5 matching bases. V was trimmed by 0 bases and J by 0 bases, leaving 10 bases between them. The CDR3 runs 16 residues. The germline gives CDR1 SGHRS, CDR2 YFSETQ. This chain's CDR3 is CASSLAGRDSNQPQHF. The CDR3 region has the DNA TGCGCCAGCAGCTTGGCCGGCAGGGATAGCAATCAGCCCCAGCATTTT.

A remark on this clone: Distinct nucleotide sequences in the sample also encode this CDR3. The chain is built from TRBV6-5 and TRBJ2-7; D may be TRBD2 (6 bases). CDR3 size: 16 residues. The V and J ends lost 0 bases and 1 base respectively, with 13 bases between them. The germline gives CDR1 MNHEY, CDR2 SVGAGI. In nucleotides, the CDR3 is TGTGCCAGCAGTTACTCGATACTAGCCGGGTCCTACGAGCAGTACTTC. The encoded protein is CASSYSILAGSYEQYF.

As for this clone: This same CDR3 is encoded by further DNA sequences in the sample. V usage is TRBV7-9 and J usage is TRBJ1-5, with 7 bases lining up with TRBD1. Per germline, CDR1 SEHNR and CDR2 FQNEAQ (reference sequence). V lost 1 base, J lost 5 bases, and 2 bases stayed unmatched. CDR3 length: 14 residues. The CDR3 here is CASSLGQGYQPQHF. The CDR3 DNA reads TGTGCCAGCAGCTTAGGACAGGGATATCAGCCCCAGCATTTT.

The chain uses TRBV19 and TRBJ2-3, with 11 bases identical to TRBD2. This CDR3 has 15 residues. Germline V CDR1 and CDR2: LNHDA, SQIVND (reference sequence). The V segment lost 8 bases and the J segment 0 bases; nucleotides outside the gene matches: 4. In DNA form, the CDR3 reads TGTGCCAGTCGGACTAGCGGGTTTAGCACAGATACGCAGTATTTT. Translated, it gives CASRTSGFSTDTQYF.

This chain uses TRBV20-1 with TRBJ1-2; a possible D gene is TRBD1 (6 bases). Per germline, CDR1 DFQATT and CDR2 SNEGSKA (reference sequence). CDR3 length equals 11 residues. V lost 6 bases and J 3 bases, leaving 8 bases between the germline ends. The CDR3 bases are TGCAGTGCACAGGGCTACTATGGCTACACCTTC. This codes for CSAQGYYGYTF.

V gene TRBV6-4 combines with J gene TRBJ2-7; 7 positions agree with TRBD1. Germline V CDR1 and CDR2: MRHNA, SNTAGT. This CDR3 comprises 12 residues. The CDR3 bases are TGTGGCACCGGGACAGAGAGCTACGAGCAGTACTTC. Its protein is CGTGTESYEQYF.

The rearrangement uses TRBV12-5 and TRBJ1-2; D is unresolved. The germline CDR1 and CDR2 sequences are LGHNT and FRNRAP. The CDR3 is 15 amino acids. Trimming took off 6 bases at V and 4 bases at J, with 18 bases between the two ends. DNA for the CDR3: TGTGCTAGTGGACCTTCCCTCTCTCCACCCTATGGCTACACCTTC. This translates into CASGPSLSPPYGYTF.

The V gene is TRBV18, the J gene TRBJ1-4; D gene ambiguous. Trimming stripped 0 bases from V and 3 bases from J, with 5 bases between. The germline V gene has CDR1 KGHSH and CDR2 LQKENI. This CDR3 spans 14 amino acids. Written as DNA, the CDR3 is TGTGCCAGCTCACCACCTGTAGCTAATGAAAAACTGTTTTTT. Residues: CASSPPVANEKLFF.

V is TRBV7-9 and J is TRBJ2-7, with D possibly being TRBD1 (6 bases). V was trimmed by 1 base and J by 6 bases, leaving 28 bases between them. This CDR3 is built from 19 residues. Germline CDR1 SEHNR, CDR2 FQNEAQ (reference sequence). CDR3 amino acids: CASSLEYTAHRDPAGEQYF. In DNA form, the CDR3 reads TGTGCCAGCAGCTTAGAATATACGGCCCACAGGGACCCGGCGGGCGAGCAGTACTTC.

This clone was recorded only once. The CDR3 nucleotides read TGTGCCAGCAGTGACGGTCCCGGGACTTTATACTACGAGCAGTACTTC. This codes for CASSDGPGTLYYEQYF. The chain is built from TRBV6-1 and TRBJ2-7, with a weak D call TRBD2 (6 bases). Germline V gene sequence: CDR1 MNHNS, CDR2 SASEGT. The CDR3 length is 16 residues. Trimming cost V 3 bases and J 3 bases, with 18 bases left between them.

The chain joins TRBV5-1 to TRBJ1-2; no clear D gene. Trimming took off 0 bases at V and 2 bases at J, with 11 bases between the two ends. Germline V lookup: CDR1 SGHRS, CDR2 YFSETQ. CDR3 length: 15 amino acids. In nucleotides, the CDR3 is TGCGCCAGCAGCTTGGAAGTGGGCCCCAACTATGGCTACACCTTC. Translation gives CASSLEVGPNYGYTF.

This rearrangement joins TRBV7-2 to TRBJ2-1; 9 bases map to TRBD2. Per germline, CDR1 SGHTA and CDR2 FQGNSA. This CDR3 contains 15 residues. J lost 5 bases, V lost 3 bases, and 5 bases had no gene match. DNA of the CDR3: TGTGCCAGCAGCTTCGGCCTAGCGGGAAACAATGAGCAGTTCTTC. It translates to CASSFGLAGNNEQFF.

The chain recombines TRBV30 with TRBJ2-7, with TRBD2 identical over 8 bases. V lost 5 bases, J lost 5 bases, and 8 bases stayed unmatched. Germline assignment: CDR1 GTSNPN and CDR2 SVGIG (reference sequence). CDR3 size: 13 residues. The CDR3 DNA reads TGTGCCTGGTCCACGGGGGGGCCTAACGAGCAGTACTTC. This translates into CAWSTGGPNEQYF.

On this clone: The same CDR3 also results from other DNA sequences found in this sample. The rearrangement uses TRBV5-4 and TRBJ1-6; TRBD1 aligns across 10 bases. The CDR3 spans 15 residues. In germline, CDR1 is SGHNT, CDR2 YYREEE (reference sequence). The V gene end was trimmed by 0 bases and the J gene end by 7 bases; junction bases not matched to a gene: 1. CDR3 in DNA: TGTGCCAGCAGCTTGGCGGGACAGGGGAATTCACCCCTCCACTTT. Translation: CASSLAGQGNSPLHF.

The gene calls are TRBV6-1 and TRBJ2-5, with 10 bases identical to TRBD2. Losses at the gene ends were 3 bases for V and 2 bases for J; bases not matched to a gene: 9. This CDR3 has 17 amino acids. In germline, CDR1 is MNHNS, CDR2 SASEGT. In DNA form, the CDR3 reads TGTGCCAGCAGTGATTCATTAGCGGGGGGCAAACAAGAGACCCAGTACTTC. Protein product: CASSDSLAGGKQETQYF.

The chain recombines TRBV18 with TRBJ2-1, with 9 bases identical to TRBD2. The ends lost 4 bases at V and 4 bases at J; junction bases unmatched: 8. The CDR3 spans 16 residues. Germline V CDR1 and CDR2: KGHSH, LQKENI. The CDR3 sequence is CASSQRGGDEYNEQFF. As DNA, the CDR3 is TGTGCCAGCTCACAGCGCGGGGGGGACGAATACAATGAGCAGTTCTTC.